Listed below are T cell receptor beta chains from one sample, sequenced in a study of blood T cells in healthy people across ages. TCRdb independently ran MiXCR on the 5' RACE reads; one entry per CDR3 protein. The top ten hold 2.5% to 3.5% of the sample, which has approximately 800,000 distinct CDR3 sequences, under 30% seen once. The sample was also linked to a second study, of T cells of mothers and their children.

The sample taken for sequencing was blood. These TCRs come from a boy between 10 and 17 years old in good health. Each CDR3 is given with its conserved first and last residue. Fields, in order: V gene, clone size, D gene, J gene, CDR3 DNA, CDR3 protein. D genes are given only for firm matches. Where a row states a size, it is once, few, many or the class of an expanded clone; other rows omit it.

>TRBV29-1|many|NA|TRBJ1-5
TGCAGCGTTGTGACAGCAAATGGTCAGCCCCAGCATTTT
CSVVTANGQPQHF
>TRBV12-3/TRBV12-4|few|NA|TRBJ1-6
TGTGCCAGCAGTCCACAGGTGAATTCACCCCTCCACTTT
CASSPQVNSPLHF
>TRBV5-1|few|NA|TRBJ1-1
TGCGCCAGCAGCGACGCGGGGAGGGTGAACACTGAAGCTTTCTTT
CASSDAGRVNTEAFF
>TRBV5-6|NA|TRBD2|TRBJ2-1
TGTGCCAGCAGCAGGGCCCGGGCTAGCGGTCCCAATGAGCAGTTCTTC
CASSRARASGPNEQFF
>TRBV4-1|few|NA|TRBJ1-2
TGCGCCAGCAGCCCGGGCAGTTTGGGCTGGGGGCTTGGCTACACCTTC
CASSPGSLGWGLGYTF
>TRBV25-1|few|TRBD2|TRBJ2-1
TGTGCCAGCAGTGCGACTAGCGGGGGTTTCGATGAGCAGTTCTTC
CASSATSGGFDEQFF
>TRBV28|NA|NA|TRBJ2-1
TGTGCCAGCAGTTTACTGGGGGCCCCCTACAATGAGCAGTTCTTC
CASSLLGAPYNEQFF
>TRBV7-9|NA|TRBD1|TRBJ1-4
TGTGCCAGCAGCTCGCCCGGGACAGGGGTAGTTAATGAAAAACTGTTTTTT
CASSSPGTGVVNEKLFF
>TRBV7-9|NA|NA|TRBJ2-7
TGTGCCAGCAGCCCCCCGGTTAGGAGTCTTGGCGAGCAGTACTTC
CASSPPVRSLGEQYF
>TRBV7-2|few|TRBD2|TRBJ2-3
TGTGCCAGCAGCTTAGTGGGGACTAGCGGGGCGGGAGCAGATACGCAGTATTTT
CASSLVGTSGAGADTQYF
>TRBV5-1|few|NA|TRBJ2-6
TGCGCCAGCAGCTTGGGGCAGGGGATCCCCACTTCCTTCTCTGGGGCCAACGTCCTGACTTTC
CASSLGQGIPTSFSGANVLTF
>TRBV6-1|NA|NA|TRBJ1-3
TGTGCCAGCCTGAGCCAGCTCTCTGGAAACACCATATATTTT
CASLSQLSGNTIYF
>TRBV20-1|NA|TRBD2|TRBJ2-3
TGCAGTGCTAGAGATCCTAGCGGGAGGGAAGATACGCAGTATTTT
CSARDPSGREDTQYF
>TRBV4-2|NA|TRBD2|TRBJ2-1
TGTGCCAGCAGCCAAGATACGGGGACTAGGGGGATGGAGCAGTTCTTC
CASSQDTGTRGMEQFF
>TRBV4-3|NA|TRBD1|TRBJ2-7
TGCGCCAGCAGCCAAGAACCCGGACAGGGTCACGAGCAGTACTTC
CASSQEPGQGHEQYF
>TRBV7-2|NA|TRBD2|TRBJ2-5
TGTGCCAGCAGCCCCGGGACTAGATGGGGGGAGACCCAGTACTTC
CASSPGTRWGETQYF
>TRBV29-1|NA|TRBD1|TRBJ1-1
TGCAGCGGTTGGACAGGGTACACTGAAGCTTTCTTT
CSGWTGYTEAFF
>TRBV10-3|few|NA|TRBJ2-5
TGTGCCATAATGTCCGGAGAGACCCAGTACTTC
CAIMSGETQYF
>TRBV28|NA|TRBD2|TRBJ2-3
TGTGCCAGCAGTTTAGGGGGGACTAGCGGGATCACAGATACGCAGTATTTT
CASSLGGTSGITDTQYF
>TRBV27|NA|NA|TRBJ2-4
TGTGCCAGCAGTTCCCTCGGGACAGCCAAAAACATTCAGTACTTC
CASSSLGTAKNIQYF